One sample yielded the 28 T cell receptor beta chains listed below, sequenced in a study of cytomegalovirus exposure and HLA in healthy donors. Profiling relied on immunoSEQ multiplex PCR, and the TCRdb table lists in-frame clones only, not all of them. The repertoire holds over 60,000 clones, about 94% seen once, with about 4.5% in the top ten. What was sequenced was PBMCs. The origin of the receptors is a young man in good health and CMV-seropositive.

The genes are TRBV27 and TRBJ2-3; TRBD2 matches 9 bases. V gave up 6 bases and J gave up 5 bases; unmatched junction bases: 12. CDR1 is MNHEY, CDR2 SMNVEV, per germline (reference sequence). CDR3 size: 16 residues. This CDR3 is CASSPGTSPGRDTQYF. CDR3 bases: TGTGCCAGCAGCCCAGGGACTAGCCCGGGAAGAGATACGCAGTATTTT.

V usage is TRBV6-7 and J usage is TRBJ2-3; a weak D match, TRBD2 (6 bases). Being an ORF, TRBV6-7 has a function that is uncertain. Trimming took 7 bases from V and 2 from J, leaving 19 bases between them. CDR3 length equals 16 residues. The CDR3 spells CASTKFARDPTDTQYF. CDR3 nucleotides: TGTGCCAGCACGAAGTTTGCGCGGGATCCCACAGATACGCAGTATTTT.

The rearrangement joins TRBV29-1 to TRBJ1-1, with a possible D match to TRBD1 (6 bases). The CDR3 extends over 13 amino acids. Germline V gives CDR1 SQVTM, CDR2 ANQGSEA. V was clipped by 6 bases and J by 5 bases, with 16 bases between them. The CDR3 sequence is CSVARGGITEAFF. For the CDR3, the DNA is TGCAGCGTGGCTAGGGGGGGAATTACTGAAGCTTTCTTT.

The J gene is TRBJ1-2, the V gene TRBV7-9; TRBD1 agrees at 8 bases. The length of the CDR3 is 14 residues. Trimming removed 3 bases from V and 8 bases from J; junction bases left unmatched: 8. Germline V gene data show CDR1 as SEHNR and CDR2 as FQNEAQ (reference sequence). The CDR3 reads CASSFGQGARGYTF. CDR3 bases: TGTGCCAGCAGCTTCGGGCAGGGGGCGCGCGGCTACACCTTC.

The rearrangement links TRBV27 to TRBJ2-7; tentative D call: TRBD2 (5 bases). The V end was cut by 3 bases, the J end by 3 bases, with 9 bases between. This CDR3 region has 13 residues. The germline V gene encodes CDR1 MNHEY and CDR2 SMNVEV (reference sequence). The CDR3 reads CASSFRDDYEQYF. The CDR3 DNA sequence: TGTGCCAGCAGTTTCCGGGATGACTACGAGCAGTACTTC.

In this sample, this clone turned up once. The rearrangement links TRBV6-1 to TRBJ2-7; TRBD1 agrees at 10 bases. Looked up from germline, CDR1 is MNHNS and CDR2 is SASEGT. This CDR3 comprises 15 residues. Trimming removed 2 bases from V and 0 bases from J; junction bases left unmatched: 1. The DNA of the CDR3 is TGTGCCAGCAGTGAAAGGACAGGGGGCTCCTACGAGCAGTACTTC. Protein: CASSERTGGSYEQYF.

The chain uses TRBV28 and TRBJ1-1, with D hard to call. Germline V gene data show CDR1 as MDHEN and CDR2 as SYDVKM. The CDR3 runs 12 residues. V shed 1 base and J shed 7 bases, with 7 bases lying between them. The CDR3 reads CASSLFPGEAFF. CDR3 coding DNA: TGTGCCAGCAGTTTATTCCCAGGTGAAGCTTTCTTT.

This sequence joins TRBV9 and TRBJ2-3, with D perhaps matching TRBD1 (6 bases). V lost 2 bases, J lost 4 bases, and 14 bases lay in between. CDR1 and CDR2 from the germline V gene are SGDLS and YYNGEE. This CDR3 contains 15 residues. CDR3 nucleotides: TGTGCCAGCAGCGTGTGGGACAACCAAGCAGATACGCAGTATTTT. Residues: CASSVWDNQADTQYF.

This clone appeared once. The gene calls are TRBV27 and TRBJ2-7, with 10 bases aligning to TRBD2. The V gene's germline CDR1 is MNHEY and CDR2 SMNVEV (reference sequence). J was trimmed by 2 bases and V by 8 bases; bases with no gene match: 3. This CDR3 has 13 amino acids. The CDR3 DNA follows: TGTGCCAGCTCTAGCGGGAGTGCCTACGAGCAGTACTTC. Protein: CASSSGSAYEQYF.

V gene TRBV4-3 combines with J gene TRBJ2-5; 7 bases align to TRBD2. Germline loops: CDR1 LGHNA, CDR2 YSLEER. The trim removed 0 bases at V and 2 bases at J, leaving 12 bases unmatched. The CDR3 sequence is 18 residues long. The CDR3 region has the DNA TGCGCCAGCAGCCAAGAAATGAAAGGGAAAGCGGGGCAAGAGACCCAGTACTTC. Translation: CASSQEMKGKAGQETQYF.

The CDR3 DNA sequence: TGTGCCAGCAGTGAAGCTCACGAGCAGCCCCAGCATTTT. It specifies CASSEAHEQPQHF. The V and J genes are TRBV6-1 and TRBJ1-5; D not certain. The CDR3 loop spans 13 amino acids. Trimming removed 0 bases at V and 7 bases at J, with 7 bases between. The germline V gene encodes CDR1 MNHNS and CDR2 SASEGT.

The chain links TRBV7-2 to TRBJ2-1; a weak D match, TRBD1 (7 bases). CDR3 length: 19 residues. Trimming cost V 5 bases and J 8 bases, with 31 bases left between them. CDR1 SGHTA and CDR2 FQGNSA come from the germline V gene. CDR3 nucleotide sequence: TGTGCCAGCAGCCGAAGGGGGCCCCGGGGGCTAGTCCCCTTGGATGAGCAGTTCTTC. It is translated as CASSRRGPRGLVPLDEQFF. Filled out from reference TRBV7-2 and TRBJ2-1, the complete variable domain reads GAGVSQSPSNKVTEKGKDVELRCDPISGHTALYWYRQSLGQGLEFLIYFQGNSAPDKSGLPSDRFSAERTGGSVSTLTIQRTQQEDSAVYLCASSRRGPRGLVPLDEQFFGPGTRLTVL.

The chain combines TRBV5-5 with TRBJ1-3; D is uncertain. Germline CDR1 is SGHKS and CDR2 is YYEKEE (reference sequence). This CDR3 contains 16 residues. Deletions cut 0 bases from V and 0 bases from J, with 10 bases between. CDR3 amino acids: CASSLGPRGSGNTIYF. The CDR3 DNA reads as TGTGCCAGCAGCTTGGGTCCCCGGGGCTCTGGAAACACCATATATTTT. The full variable domain, its missing parts supplied by reference TRBV5-5 and TRBJ1-3, is DAGVTQSPTHLIKTRGQQVTLRCSPISGHKSVSWYQQVLGQGPQFIFQYYEKEERGRGNFPDRFSARQFPNYSSELNVNALLLGDSALYLCASSLGPRGSGNTIYFGEGSWLTVV.

V and J are TRBV6-6 and TRBJ1-2; D is perhaps TRBD1 (6 bases). V gave up 4 bases and J gave up 3 bases, with 9 bases separating them. The CDR3 is 13 residues long. Germline CDR1 MNHNY, CDR2 SVGAGI (reference sequence). The DNA for the CDR3 is TGTGCCAGCAGTTCGCGGGGGCACTATGGCTACACCTTC. Its protein is CASSSRGHYGYTF.

The chain joins TRBV18 to TRBJ2-1; TRBD1 matches 8 bases. Germline values: CDR1 KGHSH, CDR2 LQKENI. V shed 5 bases, J shed 3 bases, and the junction held 12 bases outside the gene matches. The length of the CDR3 is 17 residues. CDR3 amino acids: CASSSQQGDKNYNEQFF. CDR3 DNA sequence: TGTGCCAGCTCATCACAACAGGGGGATAAAAACTACAATGAGCAGTTCTTC.

The chain combines TRBV9 with TRBJ1-5; D not resolved. The V end was cut by 3 bases, the J end by 0 bases, with 7 bases between. CDR1 and CDR2 (germline): SGDLS, YYNGEE. The CDR3 is 14 amino acids. CDR3 region: CASSGDISNQPQHF. Written as DNA, the CDR3 is TGTGCCAGCAGCGGCGACATTAGCAATCAGCCCCAGCATTTT.

The chain links TRBV5-1 to TRBJ1-1; tentatively, D is TRBD1 (5 bases). There are 14 residues in the CDR3. Germline V CDR1 and CDR2: SGHRS, YFSETQ. The V end lost 7 bases, the J end lost 4 bases, and 17 bases lay between the germline ends. CDR3 sequence (DNA): TGCGCCAGCTCGCAGGGCAGGACGGGCACTGAAGCTTTCTTT. This sequence encodes CASSQGRTGTEAFF.

The chain combines TRBV7-8 with TRBJ2-1; D perhaps matches TRBD2 (6 bases). Deletions cut 6 bases from V and 5 bases from J, with 14 bases between. The CDR3 covers 14 residues. Germline V gene sequence: CDR1 SGHVS, CDR2 FQNEAQ. Here the CDR3 reads CASRYAGTDNEQFF. CDR3 DNA: TGTGCCAGCAGGTACGCGGGGACTGACAATGAGCAGTTCTTC.

V is TRBV27 and J is TRBJ1-1; TRBD1 matches at 8 bases. The CDR3 covers 13 residues. V shed 4 bases, J shed 11 bases, and the junction held 9 bases outside the gene matches. Per the germline V gene, CDR1 is MNHEY and CDR2 is SMNVEV (reference sequence). The CDR3 nucleotides are TGTGCCAGCAGTTCACAGGGGGGATCTTGGGCTTTCTTT. Its protein product is CASSSQGGSWAFF.

This chain connects TRBV19 to TRBJ1-1, with D unresolved. Germline V gives CDR1 LNHDA, CDR2 SQIVND (reference sequence). Trimming stripped 3 bases from V and 5 bases from J, with 16 bases between. There are 15 residues in the CDR3. This chain's CDR3 is CASSISGIGRTEAFF. The CDR3 DNA sequence: TGTGCCAGTAGTATTTCGGGGATAGGTCGGACTGAAGCTTTCTTT.

The rearrangement uses TRBV28 and TRBJ2-7; TRBD1 matches at 8 bases. Trimming took 6 bases from V and 3 from J; bases not matched to a gene: 13. Germline V gene lookup returns CDR1 MDHEN and CDR2 SYDVKM. CDR3 length: 16 amino acids. The CDR3 reads CASSLTLQGGDYEQYF. CDR3 DNA: TGTGCCAGCAGCTTAACGTTACAGGGGGGAGACTACGAGCAGTACTTC.

This chain uses TRBV7-3 with TRBJ2-5; TRBD2 aligns across 12 bases. CDR3 length: 16 residues. Trimming removed 5 bases from V and 5 bases from J; junction bases left unmatched: 9. Germline CDR1 is SGHTA and CDR2 is FQGTGA. DNA of the CDR3: TGTGCCAGCAGCCCAAAGACTAGCGGGGGCCTCGAGACCCAGTACTTC. This gives the protein CASSPKTSGGLETQYF. The variable domain in full, completed from reference TRBV7-3 and TRBJ2-5, reads GAGVSQTPSNKVTEKGKYVELRCDPISGHTALYWYRQSLGQGPEFLIYFQGTGAADDSGLPNDRFFAVRPEGSVSTLKIQRTERGDSAVYLCASSPKTSGGLETQYFGPGTRLLVL.

This clone came up once. The rearrangement links TRBV19 to TRBJ1-2; 8 nucleotides line up with TRBD1. Germline CDR1 and CDR2: LNHDA and SQIVND (reference sequence). J gave up 7 bases and V 3 bases, and 4 bases lay outside the gene matches. The CDR3 runs 13 residues. This chain's CDR3 is CASSMQGAVGYTF. DNA for the CDR3: TGTGCCAGTAGTATGCAGGGGGCGGTTGGCTACACCTTC.

The chain has TRBV19 and TRBJ2-1; 7 bases line up with TRBD1. With 5 bases clipped from V and 15 bases from J, the junction kept 10 bases outside the gene matches. Germline V gene sequence: CDR1 LNHDA, CDR2 SQIVND (reference sequence). The CDR3 sequence is 12 residues long. CDR3 region: CASSPRQGPGFF. In nucleotides, the CDR3 is TGTGCCAGTAGTCCACGACAGGGACCGGGGTTCTTC.

The genes are TRBV2 and TRBJ2-1; 8 positions match TRBD1. CDR3 length: 15 residues. Per germline, CDR1 SNHLY and CDR2 FYNNEI. With V trimmed by 4 bases and J by 8 bases, 10 bases remained unmatched. For the CDR3, the DNA is TGTGCCAGCAGTGTTGGCAGGGGGCGATGGGATGAGCAGTTCTTC. Translated: CASSVGRGRWDEQFF.

This clone was seen only once. This sequence joins TRBV6-5 and TRBJ1-5; D call uncertain. V was clipped by 5 bases and J by 4 bases, with 15 bases between them. The CDR3 is 15 residues long. Germline V lookup: CDR1 MNHEY, CDR2 SVGAGI. Here the CDR3 reads CASSGSGVVNQPQHF. CDR3 sequence (DNA): TGTGCCAGCAGTGGGAGTGGGGTAGTTAATCAGCCCCAGCATTTT.

V and J are TRBV4-2 and TRBJ2-7, with 9 bases aligning to TRBD2. V shed 0 bases, J shed 3 bases, and the junction held 12 bases outside the gene matches. Germline V gene sequence: CDR1 LGHNA, CDR2 YNFKEQ. The CDR3 consists of 18 residues. DNA of the CDR3: TGTGCCAGCAGCCAAGATTGGGGCGGGGGGGGTTCTGGCTACGAGCAGTACTTC. Residues: CASSQDWGGGGSGYEQYF.

CDR3 nucleotide sequence: TGTGCCAGCAGCTTAGGGACAGGGTACGGGGAGCTGTTTTTT. Protein sequence: CASSLGTGYGELFF. The chain couples TRBV7-9 to TRBJ2-2, with 8 bases identical to TRBD1. The CDR3 is made up of 14 amino acids. CDR1 is SEHNR, CDR2 FQNEAQ, per germline (reference sequence). V shed 1 base, J shed 7 bases, and the junction held 2 bases outside the gene matches. Full variable domain (outside the CDR3, taken from reference TRBV7-9 and TRBJ2-2): DTGVSQNPRHKITKRGQNVTFRCDPISEHNRLYWYRQTLGQGPEFLTYFQNEAQLEKSRLLSDRFSAERPKGSFSTLEIQRTEQGDSAMYLCASSLGTGYGELFFGEGSRLTVL.